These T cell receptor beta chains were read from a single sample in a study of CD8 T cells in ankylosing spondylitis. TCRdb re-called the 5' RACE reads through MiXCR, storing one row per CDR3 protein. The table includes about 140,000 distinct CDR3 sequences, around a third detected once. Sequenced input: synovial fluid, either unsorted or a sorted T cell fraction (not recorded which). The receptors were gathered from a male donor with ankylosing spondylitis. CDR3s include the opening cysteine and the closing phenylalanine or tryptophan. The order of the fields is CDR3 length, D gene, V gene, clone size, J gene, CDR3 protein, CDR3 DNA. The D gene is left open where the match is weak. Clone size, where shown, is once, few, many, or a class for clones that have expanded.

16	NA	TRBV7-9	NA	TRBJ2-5	CASSARGGYFQETQYF	TGTGCCAGCAGCGCCCGGGGAGGATACTTCCAAGAGACCCAGTACTTC
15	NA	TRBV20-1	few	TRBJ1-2	CSARVIPSDGSGYTF	TGCAGTGCTAGGGTGATTCCCTCTGATGGTAGTGGCTACACCTTC
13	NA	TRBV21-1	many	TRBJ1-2	CASSPRAAYGYTF	TGTGCCAGCAGCCCCCGGGCAGCCTATGGCTACACCTTC
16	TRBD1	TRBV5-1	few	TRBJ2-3	CASSPTDRGNTDTQYF	TGCGCCAGCAGCCCAACTGACAGGGGGAACACAGATACGCAGTATTTT
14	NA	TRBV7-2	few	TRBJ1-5	CASSFVGQSQPQHF	TGTGCCAGCAGCTTCGTTGGACAGAGCCAGCCCCAGCATTTT
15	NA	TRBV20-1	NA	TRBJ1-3	CSAPLPGGSGNTIYF	TGCAGTGCCCCGCTTCCCGGGGGATCTGGAAACACCATATATTTT
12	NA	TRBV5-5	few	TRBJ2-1	CASSLAVDEQFF	TGTGCCAGCAGCTTGGCGGTGGATGAGCAGTTCTTC
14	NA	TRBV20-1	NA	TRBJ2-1	CSARDGRPYNEQFF	TGCAGTGCTAGAGATGGGCGGCCCTACAATGAGCAGTTCTTC
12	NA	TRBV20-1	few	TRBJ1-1	CSAKRGDTEAFF	TGCAGTGCTAAGCGGGGGGACACTGAAGCTTTCTTT
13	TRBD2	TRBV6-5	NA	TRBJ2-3	CASSYSGTSAVEF	TGTGCCAGCAGTTACTCTGGGACTAGCGCCGTTGAGTTT
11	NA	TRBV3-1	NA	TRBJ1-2	CASSQNRDHTF	TGTGCCAGCAGCCAAAACCGGGATCACACCTTC
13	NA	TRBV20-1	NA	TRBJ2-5	CSAEDNRQETQYF	TGCAGTGCCGAGGACAATCGCCAAGAGACCCAGTACTTC
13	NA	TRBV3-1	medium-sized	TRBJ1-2	CASSYGSSYGYTF	TGTGCCAGCAGCTACGGGAGTTCGTATGGCTACACCTTC
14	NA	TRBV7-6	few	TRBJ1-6	CASRRQDDNSPLHF	TGTGCCAGCAGGCGACAGGACGATAATTCACCCCTCCACTTT
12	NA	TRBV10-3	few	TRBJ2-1	CAISSNDNEQFF	TGTGCCATCAGTTCGAATGACAATGAGCAGTTCTTC
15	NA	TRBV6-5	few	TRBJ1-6	CASSSPPGWGSPLHF	TGTGCCAGCAGTTCCCCCCCGGGTTGGGGTTCACCCCTCCACTTT
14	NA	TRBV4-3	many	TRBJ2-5	CASSQARQTGTQYF	TGCGCCAGCAGCCAAGCAAGGCAGACCGGGACCCAGTACTTC
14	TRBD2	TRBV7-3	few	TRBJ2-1	CASSISGNDNEQFF	TGTGCCAGCAGTATTAGCGGGAACGACAATGAGCAGTTCTTC
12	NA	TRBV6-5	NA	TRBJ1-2	CASRDEGYGYTF	TGTGCCAGCCGGGACGAGGGGTATGGCTACACCTTC
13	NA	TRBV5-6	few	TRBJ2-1	CASSPDSRHEQFF	TGTGCCAGCAGCCCGGACTCCCGTCATGAGCAGTTCTTC
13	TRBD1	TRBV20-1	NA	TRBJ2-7	CSAQQGAPSEQYF	TGCAGTGCGCAACAGGGGGCCCCTTCCGAGCAGTACTTC
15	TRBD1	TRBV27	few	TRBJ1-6	CASSLYRGGNSPLHF	TGTGCCAGCAGTTTGTACAGGGGAGGGAATTCACCCCTCCACTTT